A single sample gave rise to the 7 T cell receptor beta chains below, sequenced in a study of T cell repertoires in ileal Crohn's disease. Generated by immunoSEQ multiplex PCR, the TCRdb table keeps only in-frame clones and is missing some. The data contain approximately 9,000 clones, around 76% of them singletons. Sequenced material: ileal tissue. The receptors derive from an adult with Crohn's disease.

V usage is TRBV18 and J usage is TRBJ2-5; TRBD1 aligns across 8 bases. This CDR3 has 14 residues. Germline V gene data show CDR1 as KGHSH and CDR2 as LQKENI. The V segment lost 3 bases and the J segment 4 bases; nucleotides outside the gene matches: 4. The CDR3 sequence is CASSPGQGGETQYF. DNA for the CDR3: TGTGCCAGCTCACCTGGACAGGGTGGAGAGACCCAGTACTTC. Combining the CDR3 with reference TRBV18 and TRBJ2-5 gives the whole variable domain NAGVMQNPRHLVRRRGQEARLRCSPMKGHSHVYWYRQLPEEGLKFMVYLQKENIIDESGMPKERFSAEFPKEGPSILRIQQVVRGDSAAYFCASSPGQGGETQYFGPGTRLLVL.

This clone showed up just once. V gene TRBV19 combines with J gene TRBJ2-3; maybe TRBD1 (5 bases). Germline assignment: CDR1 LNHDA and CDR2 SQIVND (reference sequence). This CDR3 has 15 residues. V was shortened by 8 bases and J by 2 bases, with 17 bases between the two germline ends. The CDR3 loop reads CASSTATTSTDTQYF. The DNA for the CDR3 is TGTGCCAGTTCGACAGCTACTACCTCCACAGATACGCAGTATTTT.

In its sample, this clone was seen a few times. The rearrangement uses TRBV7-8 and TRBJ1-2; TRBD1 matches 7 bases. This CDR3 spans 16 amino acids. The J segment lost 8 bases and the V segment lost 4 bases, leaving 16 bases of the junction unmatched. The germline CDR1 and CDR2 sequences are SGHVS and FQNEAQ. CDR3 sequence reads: CASSSRDSDPLWGYTF. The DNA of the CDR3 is TGTGCCAGCAGCTCCCGGGACAGCGATCCTTTGTGGGGCTACACCTTC.

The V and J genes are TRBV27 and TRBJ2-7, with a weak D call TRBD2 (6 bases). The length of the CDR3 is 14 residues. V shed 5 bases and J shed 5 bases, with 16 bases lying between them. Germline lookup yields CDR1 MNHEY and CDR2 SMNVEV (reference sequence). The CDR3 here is CASSPPGASDEQYF. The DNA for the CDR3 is TGTGCCAGCAGTCCTCCGGGAGCCTCGGACGAGCAGTACTTC.

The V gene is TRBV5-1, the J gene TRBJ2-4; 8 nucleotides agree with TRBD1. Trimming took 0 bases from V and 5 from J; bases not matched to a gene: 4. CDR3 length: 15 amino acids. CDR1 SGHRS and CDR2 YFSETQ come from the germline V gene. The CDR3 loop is CASSLAGTGQNIQYF. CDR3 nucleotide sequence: TGCGCCAGCAGCTTGGCCGGGACAGGTCAAAACATTCAGTACTTC.

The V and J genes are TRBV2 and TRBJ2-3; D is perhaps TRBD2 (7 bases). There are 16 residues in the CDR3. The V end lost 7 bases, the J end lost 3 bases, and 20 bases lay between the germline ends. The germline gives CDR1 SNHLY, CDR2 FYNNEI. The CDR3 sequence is CASNPRGGSKTDTQYF. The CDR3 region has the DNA TGTGCCAGCAACCCCAGGGGCGGGAGTAAAACAGATACGCAGTATTTT.

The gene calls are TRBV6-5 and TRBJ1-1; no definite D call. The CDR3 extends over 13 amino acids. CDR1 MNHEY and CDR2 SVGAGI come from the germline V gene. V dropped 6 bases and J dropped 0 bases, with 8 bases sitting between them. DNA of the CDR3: TGTGCCAGCAGACAGACAATGAACACTGAAGCTTTCTTT. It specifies CASRQTMNTEAFF.